This T cell receptor beta chain originates from a study of blood T cells in healthy people across ages. It was with a sample-barcoded 5' primer and a J-beta primer mix that a second PCR of roughly 7 to 12 cycles was run. TCRdb processed the 5' RACE reads anew with MiXCR; each CDR3 protein has one entry. The repertoire holds 600,000 to 800,000 distinct CDR3 sequences, with approximately 52% as singletons. The CDR3 spans 12 residues. Trimming stripped 7 bases from V and 7 bases from J, with 14 bases between. The sequencing sample was made of blood. This receptor was obtained from a woman older than 75 in good health. The chain couples TRBV12-3 or TRBV12-4 to TRBJ2-7; weak D call: TRBD1 (5 bases). The CDR3 sequence is CASTTTAREQYF. CDR3 in DNA: TGTGCCAGCACCACGACAGCAAGGGAGCAGTACTTC.